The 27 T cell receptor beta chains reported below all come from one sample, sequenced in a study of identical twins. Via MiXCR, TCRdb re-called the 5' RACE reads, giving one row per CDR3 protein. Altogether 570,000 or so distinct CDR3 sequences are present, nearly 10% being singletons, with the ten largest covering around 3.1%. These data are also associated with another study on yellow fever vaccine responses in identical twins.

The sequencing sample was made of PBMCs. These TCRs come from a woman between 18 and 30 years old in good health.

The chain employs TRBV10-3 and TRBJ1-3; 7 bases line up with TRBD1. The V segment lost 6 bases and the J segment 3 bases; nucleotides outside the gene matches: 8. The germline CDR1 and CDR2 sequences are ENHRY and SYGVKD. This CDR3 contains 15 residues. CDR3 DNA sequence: TGTGCCATCAGGGAGACAGGGAATGGTGGAAACACCATATATTTT. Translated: CAIRETGNGGNTIYF.

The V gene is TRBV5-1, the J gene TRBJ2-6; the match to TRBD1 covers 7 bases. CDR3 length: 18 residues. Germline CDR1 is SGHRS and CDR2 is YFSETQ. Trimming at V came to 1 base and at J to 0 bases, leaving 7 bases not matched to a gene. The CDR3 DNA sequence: TGCGCCAGCAGCTTGAAGACAGGGAGTACCTCTGGGGCCAACGTCCTGACTTTC. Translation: CASSLKTGSTSGANVLTF.

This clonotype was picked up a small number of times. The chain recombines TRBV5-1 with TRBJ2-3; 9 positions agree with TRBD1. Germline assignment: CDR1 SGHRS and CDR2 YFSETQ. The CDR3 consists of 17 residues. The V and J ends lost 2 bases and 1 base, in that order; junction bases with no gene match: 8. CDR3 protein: CASSFPTWTGGTDTQYF. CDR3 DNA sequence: TGCGCCAGCAGCTTCCCCACCTGGACAGGGGGCACAGATACGCAGTATTTT.

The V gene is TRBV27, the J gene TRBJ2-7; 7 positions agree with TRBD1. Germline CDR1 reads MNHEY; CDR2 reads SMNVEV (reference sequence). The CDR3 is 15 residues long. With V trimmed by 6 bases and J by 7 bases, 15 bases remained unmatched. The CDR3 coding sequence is TGTGCCAGCAGGCCGAACCAGGGACAGACGCGGGAGCAGTACTTC. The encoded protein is CASRPNQGQTREQYF.

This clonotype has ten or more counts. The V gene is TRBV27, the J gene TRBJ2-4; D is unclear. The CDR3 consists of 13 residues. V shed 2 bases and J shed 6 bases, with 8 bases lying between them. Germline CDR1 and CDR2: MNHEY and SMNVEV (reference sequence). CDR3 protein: CASSLMVGNIQYF. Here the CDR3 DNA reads TGTGCCAGCAGTTTAATGGTAGGAAACATTCAGTACTTC.

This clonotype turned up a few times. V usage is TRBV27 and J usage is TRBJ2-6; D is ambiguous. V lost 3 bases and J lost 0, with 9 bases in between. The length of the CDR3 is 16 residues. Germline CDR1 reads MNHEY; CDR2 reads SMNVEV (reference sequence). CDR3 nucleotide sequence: TGTGCCAGCAGTTTCCATTCGGGCTCTGGGGCCAACGTCCTGACTTTC. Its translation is CASSFHSGSGANVLTF.

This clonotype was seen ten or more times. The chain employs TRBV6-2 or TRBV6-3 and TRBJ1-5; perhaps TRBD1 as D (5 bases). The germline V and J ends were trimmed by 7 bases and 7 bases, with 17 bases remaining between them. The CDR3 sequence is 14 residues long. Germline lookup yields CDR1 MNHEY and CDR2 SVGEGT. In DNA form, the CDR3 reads TGTGCCAGCACCAAGGCTGGGGGGTGGCAGCCCCAGCATTTT. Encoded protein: CASTKAGGWQPQHF.

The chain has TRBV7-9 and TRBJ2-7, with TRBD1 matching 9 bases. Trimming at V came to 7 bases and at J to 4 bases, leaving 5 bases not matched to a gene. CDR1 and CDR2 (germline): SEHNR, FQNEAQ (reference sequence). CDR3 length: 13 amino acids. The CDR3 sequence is CASTDRGPYEQYF. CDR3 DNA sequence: TGTGCCAGCACGGACAGGGGTCCTTACGAGCAGTACTTC.

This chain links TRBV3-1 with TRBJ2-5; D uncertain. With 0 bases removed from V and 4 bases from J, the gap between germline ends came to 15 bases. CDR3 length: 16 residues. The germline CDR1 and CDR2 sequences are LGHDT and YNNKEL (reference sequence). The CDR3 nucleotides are TGTGCCAGCAGCCAAGATCGACTTATAAAGGGAGAGACCCAGTACTTC. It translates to CASSQDRLIKGETQYF.

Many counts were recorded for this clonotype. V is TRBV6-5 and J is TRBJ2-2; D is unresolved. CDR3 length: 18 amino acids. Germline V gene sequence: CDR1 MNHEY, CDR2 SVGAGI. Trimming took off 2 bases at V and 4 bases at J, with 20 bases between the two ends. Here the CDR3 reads CASSYRILGSKSTGELFF. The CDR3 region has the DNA TGTGCCAGCAGTTACCGGATACTCGGCAGCAAATCCACCGGGGAGCTGTTTTTT.

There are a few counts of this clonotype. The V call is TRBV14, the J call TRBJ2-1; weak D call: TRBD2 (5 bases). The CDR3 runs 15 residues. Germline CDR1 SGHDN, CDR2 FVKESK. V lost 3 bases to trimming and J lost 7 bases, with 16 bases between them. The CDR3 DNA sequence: TGTGCCAGCAGCCAGGGAGATCTCCCCATTAATGAGCAGTTCTTC. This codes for CASSQGDLPINEQFF.

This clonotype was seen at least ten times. The CDR3 nucleotides are TGCGCCAGCAGCCAAGATCATAGACTAGCGGTGACAGATACGCAGTATTTT. Its translation: CASSQDHRLAVTDTQYF. The rearrangement links TRBV4-3 to TRBJ2-3; 9 nucleotides match TRBD2. This CDR3 is built from 17 residues. The germline CDR1 and CDR2 sequences are LGHNA and YSLEER. After removal of 0 bases from V and 3 bases from J, the junction contained 7 bases not matched to a gene.

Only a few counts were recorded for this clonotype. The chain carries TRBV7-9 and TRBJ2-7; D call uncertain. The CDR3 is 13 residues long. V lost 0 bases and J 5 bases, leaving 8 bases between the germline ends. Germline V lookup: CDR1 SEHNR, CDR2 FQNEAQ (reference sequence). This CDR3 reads CASSLAVRDEQYF. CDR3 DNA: TGTGCCAGCAGCTTAGCGGTCCGGGACGAGCAGTACTTC.

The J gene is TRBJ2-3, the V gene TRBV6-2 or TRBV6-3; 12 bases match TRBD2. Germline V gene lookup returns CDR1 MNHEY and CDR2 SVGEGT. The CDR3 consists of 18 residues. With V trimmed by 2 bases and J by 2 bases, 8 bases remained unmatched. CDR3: CASSYQPTSGRDTDTQYF. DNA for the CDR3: TGTGCCAGCAGTTACCAACCGACTAGCGGGAGAGACACAGATACGCAGTATTTT.

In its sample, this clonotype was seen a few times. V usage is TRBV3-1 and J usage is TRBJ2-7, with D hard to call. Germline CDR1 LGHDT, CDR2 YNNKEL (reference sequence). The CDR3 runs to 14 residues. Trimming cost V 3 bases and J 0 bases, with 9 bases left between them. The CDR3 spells CASSQREPSYEQYF. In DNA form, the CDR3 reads TGTGCCAGCAGCCAGCGCGAGCCCTCCTACGAGCAGTACTTC.

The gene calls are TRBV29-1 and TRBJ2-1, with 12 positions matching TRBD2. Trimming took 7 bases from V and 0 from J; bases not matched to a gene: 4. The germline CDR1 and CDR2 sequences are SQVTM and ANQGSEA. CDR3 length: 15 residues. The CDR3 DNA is TGCAGCGCCAGGACTAGCGGGAACTCCTACAATGAGCAGTTCTTC. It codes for CSARTSGNSYNEQFF.

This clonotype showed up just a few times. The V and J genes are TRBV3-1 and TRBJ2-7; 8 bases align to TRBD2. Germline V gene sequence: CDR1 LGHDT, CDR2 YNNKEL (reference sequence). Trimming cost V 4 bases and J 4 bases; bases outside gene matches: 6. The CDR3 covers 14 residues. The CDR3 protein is CASSPREDHYEQYF. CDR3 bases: TGTGCCAGCAGCCCGCGGGAGGACCATTACGAGCAGTACTTC.

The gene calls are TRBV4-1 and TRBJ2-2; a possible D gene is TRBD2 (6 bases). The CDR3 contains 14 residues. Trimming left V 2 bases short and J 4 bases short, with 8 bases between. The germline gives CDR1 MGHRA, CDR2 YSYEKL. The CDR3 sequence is CASSQMGGTGELFF. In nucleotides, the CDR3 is TGCGCCAGCAGCCAAATGGGGGGCACCGGGGAGCTGTTTTTT.

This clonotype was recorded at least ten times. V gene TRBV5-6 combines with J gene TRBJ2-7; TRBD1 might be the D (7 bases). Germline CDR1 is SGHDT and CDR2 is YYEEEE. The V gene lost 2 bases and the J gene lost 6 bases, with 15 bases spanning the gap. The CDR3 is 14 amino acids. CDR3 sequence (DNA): TGTGCCAGCAGCTTCGGCCAGGGGGGACGCGAGCAGTACTTC. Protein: CASSFGQGGREQYF.

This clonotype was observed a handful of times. CDR3: CASSVDRTRGQPQHF. CDR3 nucleotide sequence: TGTGCCAGCAGTGTCGACAGGACCCGCGGTCAGCCCCAGCATTTT. This chain joins TRBV6-1 and TRBJ1-5; possibly TRBD1 for D (6 bases). Germline CDR1 MNHNS, CDR2 SASEGT. CDR3 length equals 15 residues. The ends were cut back, 4 bases at V and 6 bases at J, with 16 bases in the middle.

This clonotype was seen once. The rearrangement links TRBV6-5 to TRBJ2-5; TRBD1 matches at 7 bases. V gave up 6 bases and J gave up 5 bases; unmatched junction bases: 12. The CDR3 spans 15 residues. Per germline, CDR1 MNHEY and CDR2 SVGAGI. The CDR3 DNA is TGTGCCAGCAGCTACGTACAGGGGAACATTGAGACCCAGTACTTC. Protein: CASSYVQGNIETQYF.

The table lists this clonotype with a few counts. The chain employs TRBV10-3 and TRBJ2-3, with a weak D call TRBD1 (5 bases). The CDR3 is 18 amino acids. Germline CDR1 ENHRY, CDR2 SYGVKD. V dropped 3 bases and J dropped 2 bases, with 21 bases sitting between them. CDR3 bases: TGTGCCATCAGTGATTTTACAGGCGGAATTGGAAACACAGATACGCAGTATTTT. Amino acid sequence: CAISDFTGGIGNTDTQYF.

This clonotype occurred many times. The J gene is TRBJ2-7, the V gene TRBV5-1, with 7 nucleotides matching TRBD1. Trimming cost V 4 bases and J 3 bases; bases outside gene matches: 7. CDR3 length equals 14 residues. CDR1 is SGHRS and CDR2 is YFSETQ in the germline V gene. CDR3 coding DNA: TGCGCCAGCAGCAGTACAGGGGTCAACTACGAGCAGTACTTC. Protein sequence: CASSSTGVNYEQYF.

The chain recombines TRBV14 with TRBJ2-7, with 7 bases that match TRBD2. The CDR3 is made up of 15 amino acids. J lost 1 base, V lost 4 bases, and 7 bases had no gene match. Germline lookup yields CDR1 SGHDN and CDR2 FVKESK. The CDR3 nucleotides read TGTGCCAGCAGCCCTACGCTAGCGGATTCCTACGAGCAGTACTTC. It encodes CASSPTLADSYEQYF.

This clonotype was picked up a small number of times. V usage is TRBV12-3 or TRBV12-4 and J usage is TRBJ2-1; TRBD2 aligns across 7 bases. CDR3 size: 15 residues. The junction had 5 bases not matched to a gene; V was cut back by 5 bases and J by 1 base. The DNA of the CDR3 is TGTGCCAGCAGTACGGGGGGAGAGTCCTACAATGAGCAGTTCTTC. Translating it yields CASSTGGESYNEQFF.

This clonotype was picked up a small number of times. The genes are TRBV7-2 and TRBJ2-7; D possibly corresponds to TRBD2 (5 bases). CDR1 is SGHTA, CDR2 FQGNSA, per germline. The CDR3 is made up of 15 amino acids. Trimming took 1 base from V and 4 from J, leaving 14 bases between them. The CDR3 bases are TGTGCCAGCAGCTTAGTCCGGGGAGTTGGGTACGAGCAGTACTTC. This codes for CASSLVRGVGYEQYF.

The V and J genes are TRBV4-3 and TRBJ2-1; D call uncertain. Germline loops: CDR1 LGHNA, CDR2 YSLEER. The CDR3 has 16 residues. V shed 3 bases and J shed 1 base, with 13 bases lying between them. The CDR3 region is CASSQATGSSYNEQFF. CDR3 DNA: TGCGCCAGCAGCCAGGCGACTGGCTCTTCCTACAATGAGCAGTTCTTC.